The 5 T cell receptor beta chains below were found in one sample sequenced in a study of OX40 agonist ivuxolimab in advanced cancers. Sequencing was performed with immunoSEQ multiplex PCR; in TCRdb, only in-frame clones are kept and a portion is missing. The sample lists around 83,000 clones; approximately 84% were seen once. The source material was CD4+ or CD8+ T cells sorted from blood, sampled in a trial of the OX40 agonist ivuxolimab. Receptor source: an adult with an advanced solid tumor such as melanoma, head and neck, liver or kidney cancer.

The chain links TRBV5-6 to TRBJ2-5, with 11 bases aligning to TRBD2. The DNA end favors TRBJ2-7, so the J call may be wrong. The CDR3 sequence is 15 residues long. In germline, CDR1 is SGHDT, CDR2 YYEEEE. CDR3 loop: CASSLTSGGPYEQYF. CDR3 nucleotide sequence: TGTGCCAGCAGCTTGACTAGCGGGGGACCCTACGAGCAGTACTTC.

This clone was seen once. The rearrangement uses TRBV5-1 and TRBJ2-7; 9 positions match TRBD1. The CDR3 extends over 15 amino acids. J was trimmed by 6 bases and V by 0 bases; bases with no gene match: 7. Germline CDR1 is SGHRS and CDR2 is YFSETQ. CDR3 in DNA: TGCGCCAGCAGCTTGGGGGACAGGGAGTTCGGCGAGCAGTACTTC. It specifies CASSLGDREFGEQYF.

The V gene is TRBV11-1, the J gene TRBJ1-1; 8 bases fit TRBD1. The CDR3 runs to 12 residues. V was clipped by 4 bases and J by 10 bases; unmatched bases: 5. CDR1 is SGHAT and CDR2 is FQDESV in the germline V gene (reference sequence). CDR3: CASSSRQGRAFF. For the CDR3, the DNA is TGTGCCAGCAGCTCCCGACAGGGGAGAGCTTTCTTT.

V gene TRBV7-2 combines with J gene TRBJ2-3, with 9 bases matching TRBD2. CDR3 size: 14 residues. Per germline, CDR1 SGHTA and CDR2 FQGNSA. J lost 6 bases, V lost 4 bases, and 5 bases had no gene match. The DNA for the CDR3 is TGTGCCAGCAGCTCCCTAGCGGGGACTGATACGCAGTATTTT. This translates into CASSSLAGTDTQYF.

The V call is TRBV2, the J call TRBJ1-5; a weak D match, TRBD1 (6 bases). The CDR3 sequence is 18 residues long. CDR1 and CDR2 from the germline V gene are SNHLY and FYNNEI. Trimming took off 3 bases at V and 1 base at J, with 19 bases between the two ends. CDR3 region: CASSDGGRGFESNQPQHF. The CDR3 DNA sequence: TGTGCCAGCAGTGATGGGGGGCGCGGGTTTGAAAGCAATCAGCCCCAGCATTTT.